The 21 T cell receptor beta chains below were found in one sample sequenced in a study of cytomegalovirus exposure and HLA in healthy donors. Amplification used 60 Vbeta primers and 13 Jbeta primers. Data came from immunoSEQ multiplex PCR; TCRdb stores just in-frame clones and leaves some out. Found here are around 50,000 clones, 65% to 90% of them singletons; the top ten hold 3.5% to 5%. The sequenced sample consisted of PBMCs. The receptors derive from a man aged 30 to 45 in good health and CMV-seronegative.

The chain employs TRBV6-4 and TRBJ2-2, with a possible D match to TRBD1 (5 bases). V was pared by 2 bases and J by 6 bases, with 13 bases between. The CDR3 extends over 15 amino acids. CDR1 is MRHNA, CDR2 SNTAGT, per germline. This CDR3 reads CASSDGAAGAGELFF. CDR3 nucleotides: TGTGCCAGCAGTGACGGGGCCGCTGGCGCCGGGGAGCTGTTTTTT.

The chain carries TRBV5-4 and TRBJ2-5; 11 bases are a match to TRBD2. From germline, CDR1 is SGHNT and CDR2 YYREEE (reference sequence). The CDR3 spans 15 residues. V trimming: 2 bases; J trimming: 5 bases; junction bases outside the gene matches: 5. In nucleotides, the CDR3 is TGTGCCAGCAGCTTTCGGACTAGCGGGTGGGAGACCCAGTACTTC. Its protein is CASSFRTSGWETQYF.

This clone has just a few counts. V is TRBV10-1 and J is TRBJ2-1; 9 nucleotides agree with TRBD2. Trimming at V came to 2 bases and at J to 3 bases, leaving 2 bases not matched to a gene. Germline V lookup: CDR1 WNHNN, CDR2 SYGVQD (reference sequence). This CDR3 contains 15 residues. The CDR3 DNA reads as TGCGCCAGCAGTGAGGGGACTAGCAGCTACAATGAGCAGTTCTTC. It translates to CASSEGTSSYNEQFF.

The CDR3 is CASSYSASGRYEQYF. CDR3 coding DNA: TGTGCCAGCAGTTACTCAGCTAGCGGGAGGTACGAGCAGTACTTC. This rearrangement joins TRBV6-5 to TRBJ2-7; 11 bases map to TRBD2. The CDR3 extends over 15 amino acids. Germline trimming cut 0 bases from V and 4 bases from J; bases unmatched to any gene: 2. From germline, CDR1 is MNHEY and CDR2 SVGAGI.

The chain joins TRBV6-1 to TRBJ1-2; TRBD1 is a possible D gene (5 bases). Trimming removed 0 bases from V and 2 bases from J, with 16 bases in between. Germline CDR1 is MNHNS and CDR2 is SASEGT. The CDR3 extends over 17 amino acids. In nucleotides, the CDR3 is TGTGCCAGCAGTGAAGCTAAAGGAGGGGCCGTAAACTATGGCTACACCTTC. Encoded protein: CASSEAKGGAVNYGYTF.

There are a few counts of this clone. The rearrangement joins TRBV6-1 to TRBJ2-7; 13 bases match TRBD2. V trimming: 3 bases; J trimming: 3 bases; junction bases outside the gene matches: 2. Per germline, CDR1 MNHNS and CDR2 SASEGT. The CDR3 loop spans 15 amino acids. The CDR3 reads CASSDGTSGIYEQYF. The CDR3 DNA reads as TGTGCCAGCAGTGACGGGACTAGCGGGATCTACGAGCAGTACTTC.

The chain has TRBV7-2 and TRBJ2-5; 9 bases match TRBD2. The DNA end is more similar to TRBJ2-7, so the J call may be wrong. Germline CDR1 is SGHTA and CDR2 is FQGNSA. The CDR3 runs 18 residues. CDR3 coding DNA: TGTGCCAGCAGCTTAATAGCGGCGGGAGGGCAGTTAAGCGACGAGCAGTACTTC. This translates into CASSLIAAGGQLSDEQYF.

The V gene is TRBV25-1, the J gene TRBJ1-1; D call uncertain. The CDR3 sequence is 13 residues long. CDR1 is MGHDK and CDR2 is SYGVNS in the germline V gene. V was cut by 1 base and J by 6 bases, with 9 bases left in between. CDR3 sequence: CASSESSGSEAFF. In nucleotides, the CDR3 is TGTGCCAGCAGTGAATCTAGCGGCTCTGAAGCTTTCTTT.

This chain joins TRBV19 and TRBJ2-1; D remains unclear. Trimming cost V 7 bases and J 0 bases, with 13 bases left between them. Germline-derived CDR1 and CDR2 are LNHDA and SQIVND (reference sequence). The length of the CDR3 is 15 residues. The CDR3 DNA is TGTGCCAGTACACCCAGGAAAAGCTCCTACAATGAGCAGTTCTTC. Translated, it gives CASTPRKSSYNEQFF. Using reference TRBV19 and TRBJ2-1 for the parts outside the CDR3, the full variable domain is DGGITQSPKYLFRKEGQNVTLSCEQNLNHDAMYWYRQDPGQGLRLIYYSQIVNDFQKGDIAEGYSVSREKKESFPLTVTSAQKNPTAFYLCASTPRKSSYNEQFFGPGTRLTVL.

The chain employs TRBV7-8 and TRBJ2-7, with TRBD2 matching 12 bases. V lost 5 bases and J lost 4; bases outside the gene matches: 9. Per the germline V gene, CDR1 is SGHVS and CDR2 is FQNEAQ. The CDR3 has 16 amino acids. CDR3 region: CASSVWTSGAAYEQYF. The DNA for the CDR3 is TGTGCCAGCAGCGTTTGGACTAGCGGGGCGGCTTACGAGCAGTACTTC.

This rearrangement joins TRBV6-5 to TRBJ1-5, with 8 positions matching TRBD1. The CDR3 covers 15 residues. Germline-derived CDR1 and CDR2 are MNHEY and SVGAGI. J gave up 5 bases and V 6 bases, and 9 bases lay outside the gene matches. CDR3 nucleotide sequence: TGTGCCAGCAGCGCAGACAGGGGAGGCTATCAGCCCCAGCATTTT. Protein sequence: CASSADRGGYQPQHF.

This sequence joins TRBV19 and TRBJ2-6; 11 bases align to TRBD1. J was trimmed by 0 bases and V by 3 bases; bases with no gene match: 13. Germline V gene lookup returns CDR1 LNHDA and CDR2 SQIVND (reference sequence). This CDR3 has 21 amino acids. DNA of the CDR3: TGTGCCAGTAGTATTGTCCGGACAGGGGGCCCGGGGAGCTCTGGGGCCAACGTCCTGACTTTC. Its translation is CASSIVRTGGPGSSGANVLTF.

The chain carries TRBV7-8 and TRBJ2-7, with a tentative D call TRBD2 (6 bases). Germline-derived CDR1 and CDR2 are SGHVS and FQNEAQ. The CDR3 totals 14 residues. V shed 6 bases and J shed 2 bases, with 14 bases lying between them. In nucleotides, the CDR3 is TGTGCCAGCAGGACCGGGACTGGAGCCTACGAGCAGTACTTC. Protein: CASRTGTGAYEQYF.

The chain carries TRBV9 and TRBJ1-1; D gene unclear. Trimming stripped 0 bases from V and 7 bases from J, with 10 bases between. CDR3 size: 13 residues. CDR1 and CDR2 (germline): SGDLS, YYNGEE. CDR3 protein: CASSVGEDGEAFF. CDR3 DNA sequence: TGTGCCAGCAGCGTAGGGGAGGATGGTGAAGCTTTCTTT.

This clone was observed a few times. The rearrangement joins TRBV18 to TRBJ2-7, with a weak D call TRBD1 (5 bases). Germline-derived CDR1 and CDR2 are KGHSH and LQKENI. This CDR3 has 14 amino acids. The V end lost 3 bases, the J end lost 2 bases, and 11 bases lay between the germline ends. CDR3 sequence reads: CASSPGDRAYEQYF. The CDR3 DNA reads as TGTGCCAGCTCACCGGGCGACAGAGCCTACGAGCAGTACTTC. Full variable domain (remainder filled in from reference TRBV18 and TRBJ2-7): NAGVMQNPRHLVRRRGQEARLRCSPMKGHSHVYWYRQLPEEGLKFMVYLQKENIIDESGMPKERFSAEFPKEGPSILRIQQVVRGDSAAYFCASSPGDRAYEQYFGPGTRLTVT.

The rearrangement joins TRBV6-1 to TRBJ2-7; 7 positions match TRBD2. V was pared by 7 bases and J by 6 bases, with 6 bases of the junction left unmatched. Germline CDR1 reads MNHNS; CDR2 reads SASEGT. The CDR3 has 12 amino acids. The CDR3 loop is CASTGSGFEQYF. The CDR3 nucleotides read TGTGCCAGCACCGGTAGCGGGTTCGAGCAGTACTTC.

This clone was recorded once. The J gene is TRBJ1-6, the V gene TRBV7-2; 8 positions agree with TRBD1. The CDR3 length is 14 residues. Germline CDR1 is SGHTA and CDR2 is FQGNSA. V gave up 6 bases and J gave up 6 bases; unmatched junction bases: 4. The CDR3 here is CASSSDRANSPLHF. Here the CDR3 DNA reads TGTGCCAGCAGTTCGGACAGGGCTAATTCACCCCTCCACTTT.

The V call is TRBV7-8, the J call TRBJ1-1, with TRBD1 matching 9 bases. Per germline, CDR1 SGHVS and CDR2 FQNEAQ. V trimming: 5 bases; J trimming: 6 bases; junction bases outside the gene matches: 1. CDR3 size: 12 residues. In nucleotides, the CDR3 is TGTGCCAGCAGCGGGACAGGGTCTGAAGCTTTCTTT. It translates to CASSGTGSEAFF.

This clone has just one count. The V and J genes are TRBV7-6 and TRBJ2-3; 10 positions match TRBD2. CDR1 and CDR2 (germline): SGHVS, FNYEAQ. The trim removed 0 bases at V and 5 bases at J, leaving 8 bases unmatched. The CDR3 is made up of 17 amino acids. The CDR3 spells CASSLATSGDLGDTQYF. As DNA, the CDR3 is TGTGCCAGCAGCTTAGCTACTAGCGGGGACCTTGGAGATACGCAGTATTTT.

The rearrangement joins TRBV7-2 to TRBJ2-7; tentatively, D is TRBD1 (5 bases). The CDR3 consists of 13 residues. Germline CDR1 and CDR2: SGHTA and FQGNSA. The V and J ends lost 2 bases and 6 bases respectively, with 11 bases between them. For the CDR3, the DNA is TGTGCCAGCAGCTTACTCCGGCAGGGCGAGCAGTACTTC. Its protein product is CASSLLRQGEQYF.

The V and J genes are TRBV5-4 and TRBJ2-5; TRBD1 is a possible D gene (5 bases). The V gene lost 4 bases and the J gene lost 3 bases, with 13 bases spanning the gap. Germline CDR1 SGHNT, CDR2 YYREEE (reference sequence). The CDR3 consists of 14 residues. The DNA for the CDR3 is TGTGCCAGCAGCCTAGGACATTCCAAAGAGACCCAGTACTTC. Its translation is CASSLGHSKETQYF. The variable domain in full, with the rest retrieved from reference TRBV5-4 and TRBJ2-5, is ETGVTQSPTHLIKTRGQQVTLRCSSQSGHNTVSWYQQALGQGPQFIFQYYREEENGRGNFPPRFSGLQFPNYSSELNVNALELDDSALYLCASSLGHSKETQYFGPGTRLLVL.